Listed below are T cell receptor beta chains from one sample, sequenced in a study of T cell responses to AZD1222 COVID-19 vaccine. Repertoires were generated with immunoSEQ multiplex PCR, while TCRdb's copy carries only in-frame clones and drops some. In the table there are approximately 110,000 clones, 87% of which are singletons. The specimen comprised peripheral blood, sampled 28 days after the second AZD1222 dose. The origin of the receptors is an adult who received the AZD1222 COVID-19 vaccine. Both conserved end residues are part of each CDR3. Fields, in order: V gene, clone size, D gene, J gene, CDR3 protein, CDR3 DNA. D genes are given only for firm matches. Rows give clone size only sometimes, using once, few, many, or a class for an expanded clone.

TRBV15	many	.	TRBJ2-7	CATSGQSYEQYF	TGTGCCACCAGCGGACAGTCCTACGAGCAGTACTTC
TRBV19	once	TRBD1	TRBJ2-2	CASSMGAGTATGELFF	TGTGCCAGTAGTATGGGAGCCGGGACAGCCACCGGGGAGCTGTTTTTT
TRBV7-3	.	.	TRBJ1-5	CASSKSGGSNQPQHF	TGTGCCAGCTCAAAAAGCGGGGGCAGCAATCAGCCCCAGCATTTT
TRBV9	.	.	TRBJ2-7	CASSPRDRGYEQYF	TGTGCCAGCAGCCCCCGGGACCGAGGCTACGAGCAGTACTTC
TRBV7-6	.	.	TRBJ1-2	CASSSPLSGGGLGGYTF	TGTGCCAGCAGCTCCCCCCTGTCCGGGGGCGGACTTGGTGGCTACACCTTC
TRBV28	.	.	TRBJ2-4	CASSSPVISDSVLAKNIQYF	TGTGCCAGCAGCTCGCCTGTGATAAGCGACTCCGTACTAGCCAAAAACATTCAGTACTTC
TRBV3-1/TRBV3-2	once	.	TRBJ2-7	CASSQDPTEQYF	TGTGCCAGCAGCCAGGATCCTACTGAGCAGTACTTC
TRBV14	medium-sized	TRBD1	TRBJ1-1	CASSRQGALNTEAFF	TGTGCCAGCAGCCGACAGGGGGCCCTGAACACTGAAGCTTTCTTT
TRBV11-2	once	.	TRBJ2-1	CASSRSRNEQFF	TGTGCCAGCAGCAGAAGTAGGAATGAGCAGTTCTTC
TRBV6-2/TRBV6-3	.	.	TRBJ2-7	CASSYSTGYEQYF	TGTGCCAGCAGTTACTCGACGGGGTACGAGCAGTACTTC
TRBV19	.	TRBD1	TRBJ1-2	CASSIGTGRTNYGYTF	TGTGCCAGTAGTATCGGGACAGGCAGAACTAACTATGGCTACACCTTC
TRBV27	.	TRBD1	TRBJ2-7	CASSLSPVYRGRKYEQYF	TGTGCCAGCAGTTTATCTCCCGTCTACAGGGGGCGTAAATACGAGCAGTACTTC
TRBV29-1	.	.	TRBJ2-2	CSVEITGLTGELFF	TGCAGCGTTGAAATAACAGGGTTGACCGGGGAGCTGTTTTTT
TRBV4-1	.	.	TRBJ1-5	CASSQYRAGNQPQHF	TGCGCCAGCAGCCAATACAGGGCTGGCAATCAGCCCCAGCATTTT
TRBV5-1	.	.	TRBJ2-5	CASSFSGLERTQYF	TGCGCCAGCAGCTTTAGTGGATTAGAACGGACCCAGTACTTC
TRBV15	.	.	TRBJ1-2	CATSRDPMGAGGYTF	TGTGCCACCAGCAGAGACCCTATGGGGGCCGGGGGCTACACCTTC
TRBV3-1/TRBV3-2	.	.	TRBJ2-7	CASSQVVGLESEFDEQYF	TGTGCCAGCAGCCAAGTTGTTGGTCTTGAGTCGGAGTTCGACGAGCAGTACTTC
TRBV7-9	.	.	TRBJ2-5	CASSLAHWAAQETQYF	TGTGCCAGCAGCTTAGCCCACTGGGCGGCCCAAGAGACCCAGTACTTC
TRBV5-4	.	.	TRBJ2-7	CASSGSPNSYEQYF	TGTGCCAGCAGCGGGTCTCCTAACTCCTACGAGCAGTACTTC
TRBV19	.	.	TRBJ2-5	CASRTRDGETQYF	TGTGCCAGTAGGACCCGCGACGGAGAGACCCAGTACTTC
TRBV6-5	.	.	TRBJ2-1	CASSYSRAYEQFF	TGTGCCAGCAGTTACTCGAGGGCGTATGAGCAGTTCTTC
TRBV15	.	.	TRBJ2-5	CATSSSGVTQETQYF	TGTGCCACCAGCTCCAGCGGCGTTACTCAAGAGACCCAGTACTTC
TRBV3-1/TRBV3-2	once	.	TRBJ1-5	CASSQEAGGLNQPQHF	TGTGCCAGCAGCCAAGAGGCCGGGGGACTCAATCAGCCCCAGCATTTT
TRBV2	.	TRBD2	TRBJ2-5	CASEVWAGGLETQYF	TGTGCCAGCGAGGTCTGGGCGGGAGGGCTAGAGACCCAGTACTTC
TRBV4-2	.	.	TRBJ2-7	CASSQDKANLGGTYEQYF	TGTGCCAGCAGCCAAGATAAAGCGAATTTGGGCGGAACCTACGAGCAGTACTTC
TRBV5-1	.	TRBD1	TRBJ2-2	CASSQGDSLTGELFF	TGCGCCAGCAGCCAAGGGGACAGTCTTACCGGGGAGCTGTTTTTT
TRBV29-1	once	TRBD2	TRBJ2-1	CSVEVGGYNEQFF	TGCAGCGTTGAGGTCGGGGGGTACAATGAGCAGTTCTTC
TRBV7-2	.	TRBD2	TRBJ2-3	CASSSRLAGDRTDTQYF	TGTGCCAGCAGCTCCCGACTAGCGGGGGACCGCACAGATACGCAGTATTTT
TRBV3-1/TRBV3-2	once	TRBD2	TRBJ2-7	CASSQVLPSGASSYEQYF	TGTGCCAGCAGCCAAGTCCTCCCTAGCGGGGCGAGCTCCTACGAGCAGTACTTC
TRBV6-5	.	.	TRBJ1-2	CASSYGGWGYTF	TGTGCCAGCAGTTACGGGGGCTGGGGCTACACCTTC
TRBV19	.	.	TRBJ2-7	CASSLGFSSYEQYF	TGTGCCAGTAGTCTCGGGTTCAGCTCCTACGAGCAGTACTTC
TRBV2	.	.	TRBJ2-6	CASSEIQVDVLTF	TGTGCCAGCAGTGAAATACAGGTGGACGTCCTGACTTTC
TRBV7-9	.	TRBD2	TRBJ2-2	CASSYGTSGSTGELFF	TGTGCCAGCAGCTACGGGACTAGCGGAAGCACCGGGGAGCTGTTTTTT
TRBV16	.	.	TRBJ1-2	CASSPKPGLIHGYTF	TGTGCCAGCAGTCCAAAACCGGGGCTTATACATGGCTACACCTTC
TRBV9	few	.	TRBJ1-1	CASSVTGNTEAFF	TGTGCCAGCAGCGTCACAGGGAACACTGAAGCTTTCTTT
TRBV28	once	TRBD1	TRBJ2-7	CASSPGTGAPYEQYF	TGTGCCAGCAGCCCCGGGACAGGGGCACCTTACGAGCAGTACTTC
TRBV19	.	TRBD1	TRBJ2-5	CASSIDGTGVRPKETQYF	TGTGCCAGTAGTATAGACGGGACAGGGGTAAGGCCAAAAGAGACCCAGTACTTC
TRBV7-8	.	TRBD2	TRBJ2-1	CASSYGTSGGGRDEQFF	TGTGCCAGCAGCTACGGGACTAGCGGGGGGGGTAGGGATGAGCAGTTCTTC
TRBV19	.	.	TRBJ1-1	CASSIVPRGGTEAFF	TGTGCCAGTAGTATAGTCCCCAGGGGAGGCACTGAAGCTTTCTTT
TRBV5-1	.	TRBD1	TRBJ1-1	CASSLQGMNTEAFF	TGCGCCAGCAGCTTACAGGGGATGAACACTGAAGCTTTCTTT
TRBV27	few	.	TRBJ1-5	CASSFGVEGNQPQHF	TGTGCCAGCAGTTTTGGGGTAGAAGGCAATCAGCCCCAGCATTTT
TRBV30	.	.	TRBJ2-1	CAWSDWTTTGEQFF	TGTGCCTGGAGTGACTGGACGACTACAGGAGAGCAGTTCTTC
TRBV15	.	.	TRBJ2-7	CATSRDLGRLAYEQYF	TGTGCCACCAGCAGAGATCTTGGGAGGTTGGCGTACGAGCAGTACTTC
TRBV28	.	.	TRBJ2-7	CASSPPTYEQYF	TGTGCCAGCAGTCCACCTACCTACGAGCAGTACTTC
TRBV27	.	.	TRBJ2-7	CASSLGSASSYEQYF	TGTGCCAGCAGTTTAGGCAGTGCCAGCTCCTACGAGCAGTACTTC
TRBV27	.	.	TRBJ2-7	CASSLGGGRGFNEQYF	TGTGCCAGCAGTTTAGGAGGGGGCAGGGGTTTCAACGAGCAGTACTTC
TRBV6-2/TRBV6-3	.	.	TRBJ2-7	CASSWGDFYEQYF	TGTGCCAGCAGCTGGGGGGACTTCTACGAGCAGTACTTC
TRBV18	.	.	TRBJ1-2	CASSPDGSYGYTF	TGTGCCAGCTCCCCAGACGGCAGCTATGGCTACACCTTC
TRBV11-1	once	.	TRBJ1-3	CASSLAQARNTIYF	TGTGCCAGCAGCTTAGCGCAAGCAAGAAACACCATATATTTT
TRBV5-1	.	.	TRBJ2-1	CASSLGNRVDEQFF	TGCGCCAGCAGCTTGGGTAACAGGGTGGATGAGCAGTTCTTC
TRBV6-5	once	.	TRBJ2-7	CATQRGREVSNEQYF	TGTGCCACCCAAAGGGGGCGGGAAGTGTCAAACGAGCAGTACTTC
TRBV7-2	.	TRBD2	TRBJ2-1	CASSLLAPTSGFSYNEQFF	TGTGCCAGCAGCTTATTGGCCCCGACTAGCGGGTTCTCCTACAATGAGCAGTTCTTC
TRBV28	.	TRBD1	TRBJ2-5	CASSLVGGQEEETQYF	TGTGCCAGCAGTTTAGTAGGGGGACAGGAAGAGGAGACCCAGTACTTC
TRBV18	.	TRBD2	TRBJ2-5	CASSRLSGGQETQYF	TGTGCCAGCTCACGTCTCTCGGGGGGGCAAGAGACCCAGTACTTC
TRBV7-3	.	.	TRBJ2-3	CASSPSRTDTQYF	TGTGCCAGCAGCCCCTCCCGCACAGATACGCAGTATTTT
TRBV29-1	.	.	TRBJ2-7	CSVAGFDSSYEQYF	TGCAGCGTTGCCGGATTTGACAGCTCTTACGAGCAGTACTTC
TRBV9	.	TRBD1	TRBJ2-5	CASSLGDRPANQYF	TGTGCCAGCAGCCTCGGGGACAGGCCAGCGAACCAGTACTTC
TRBV7-9	.	.	TRBJ1-1	CASSPGGGSREAFF	TGTGCCAGCAGCCCCGGCGGAGGTTCTCGAGAAGCTTTCTTT
TRBV6-2/TRBV6-3	.	TRBD2	TRBJ2-5	CASSLAGEAETQYF	TGTGCCAGCAGTTTAGCGGGAGAGGCAGAGACCCAGTACTTC
TRBV7-2	.	TRBD2	TRBJ2-7	CASRVSGGSYEQYF	TGTGCCAGCCGCGTAAGCGGGGGCTCCTACGAGCAGTACTTC